This is a list of T cell receptor beta chains from one sample in a study of T cell repertoires in cytomegalovirus infection. For these receptors, no antigen is known. In TCRdb, the reads were re-called with MiXCR into one record per CDR3 protein. The data contain around 130,000 distinct CDR3 sequences, 24% of them seen just once; the ten biggest clones take up about a third. The sequencing sample was made of PBMCs, sequenced either directly or after in vitro stimulation (not recorded which). Source of these receptors: a human donor in good health (CMV status not recorded). Some clones in this sample may be carry-over from other donors' samples. The CDR3 runs from the conserved cysteine through the conserved F or W. The D gene is left open where the match is weak. Clone size is shown for a subset of rows, as once, few, many or a class of expanded clone.

size	V	J	D	CDR3
few	TRBV11-3	TRBJ2-2	.	CASSLGWAGELFF
many	TRBV7-2	TRBJ2-7	TRBD1	CASSPGQGPTYEQYF
.	TRBV7-9	TRBJ1-1	.	CASSLSPTQTEAFF
few	TRBV6-6	TRBJ1-2	.	CASSYSKPGYGYTF
.	TRBV4-1	TRBJ1-1	.	CASSPPGYRSNTEAFF
.	TRBV25-1	TRBJ1-1	.	CASSDPRTGNTEAFF
many	TRBV7-2	TRBJ1-2	.	CASRGSPGYGYTF
.	TRBV6-1	TRBJ1-6	.	CASSFGKADSPLHF
many	TRBV7-9	TRBJ1-2	TRBD1	CASSPDRVGGYTF
many	TRBV7-9	TRBJ2-3	.	CASSPSPLRDTQYF
few	TRBV6-6	TRBJ2-2	.	CASAPSVYTGELFF
.	TRBV6-2/TRBV6-3	TRBJ1-1	.	CASSYTFGGVETEAFF
.	TRBV6-8	TRBJ1-1	.	CASSYSGPERNTEAFF
many	TRBV20-1	TRBJ1-2	TRBD1	CSARGAGGDNYGYTF
.	TRBV7-6	TRBJ2-7	TRBD2	CASSPGLAGPSYEQYF
few	TRBV27	TRBJ2-7	.	CASSSEPTVTNSYEQYF
few	TRBV6-6	TRBJ1-1	.	CASSATENTEAFF
.	TRBV12-3/TRBV12-4	TRBJ1-4	.	CASTSRDNEKLFF
.	TRBV20-1	TRBJ2-5	.	CSARLGWQETQYF
.	TRBV7-6	TRBJ2-1	TRBD2	CASRSWGERGFNEQFF
few	TRBV7-6	TRBJ2-3	.	CASSLDGGRAPDTQYF
many	TRBV12-3/TRBV12-4	TRBJ2-1	TRBD2	CASSPGLAGYNEQFF
once	TRBV7-6	TRBJ2-1	TRBD2	CASSLDTSGTNEQFF
.	TRBV7-9	TRBJ1-4	TRBD1	CASSLMIGGDNEKLFF
many	TRBV7-2	TRBJ2-3	.	CASSPLGSTDTQYF
.	TRBV28	TRBJ2-5	.	CASSLQGSEKTQYF
few	TRBV27	TRBJ2-3	.	CASSLIAGGLTTDTQYF
few	TRBV6-6	TRBJ2-1	.	CASSTRLEDNEQFF
.	TRBV7-9	TRBJ2-5	TRBD2	CASSRLGGAGETQYF
.	TRBV18	TRBJ1-1	.	CASSPRTEPNTEAFF
many	TRBV7-2	TRBJ1-6	.	CASSLDLTWSYSGAPLHF
.	TRBV15	TRBJ2-7	TRBD2	CATSRRSGGTYEQYF
once	TRBV27	TRBJ1-6	.	CASSLDRLGYNSPLHF
many	TRBV7-2	TRBJ1-5	.	CASSLGGGQPQHF
few	TRBV28	TRBJ1-5	.	CASSPSGRGQPQHF
.	TRBV19	TRBJ2-5	TRBD2	CASRGSGRGFAETQYF
.	TRBV20-1	TRBJ2-3	TRBD2	CSARRDYGTDTQYF
.	TRBV6-2/TRBV6-3	TRBJ1-5	TRBD1	CASTPTGQGNQPQHF
.	TRBV12-5	TRBJ1-4	.	CASGLIWGRREKLFF
.	TRBV5-1	TRBJ2-1	.	CASSLESSYNEQFF
once	TRBV7-4	TRBJ1-2	TRBD1	CASSLGDRVHGYTF
many	TRBV12-3/TRBV12-4	TRBJ2-2	TRBD2	CASSFPGGGKTGELFF
many	TRBV7-3	TRBJ2-3	TRBD2	CASSLTASGGAGTDTQYF
.	TRBV12-3/TRBV12-4	TRBJ2-3	.	CASSPLTSAGDTQYF